Detailed here is one T cell receptor (beta chain). Measured with immunoSEQ multiplex PCR; TCRdb has only the in-frame clones, and not every one. The sample contains 90,000 or so clones, approximately 92% of which appear only once. V lost 4 bases to trimming and J lost 5 bases, with 21 bases between them. Germline lookup yields CDR1 SGHDT and CDR2 YYEEEE. CDR3 length: 17 amino acids. This sample is part of a study of OX40 agonist ivuxolimab in advanced cancers. This chain connects TRBV5-6 to TRBJ1-4; possible D gene TRBD1, 5 bases. The sequences come from CD4+ or CD8+ T cells sorted from blood, collected in a trial of the OX40 agonist ivuxolimab. This receptor was taken from an adult with an advanced solid tumor such as melanoma, head and neck, liver or kidney cancer. CDR3 in DNA: TGTGCCAGCAGCCTTAAATGGAGGAAACAGGCGAATGAAAAACTGTTTTTT. It codes for CASSLKWRKQANEKLFF.